This T cell receptor beta chain was documented in a study of early T cells in non-severe SARS-CoV-2 infection. With 4 bases removed from V and 7 bases from J, the gap between germline ends came to 9 bases. This CDR3 comprises 12 residues. Germline V gene sequence: CDR1 SGDLS, CDR2 YYNGEE. Each single cDNA molecule received a unique molecular identifier. TCRdb re-called the 5' RACE reads through MiXCR, storing one row per CDR3 protein. The data show over 9,000 distinct CDR3 sequences, around 4.9% seen once. A few counts support this clonotype. The sample comprised whole blood. This rearrangement joins TRBV9 to TRBJ2-1; D not resolved. This clonotype was sampled from an adult who was a healthcare worker with PCR-confirmed SARS-CoV-2 infection or an uninfected control (not recorded which). The CDR3 nucleotides are TGTGCCAGCAGCCCGAGTGAGAATGAGCAGTTCTTC. Protein: CASSPSENEQFF.